The present TCR beta chain was sequenced within a study of blood T cell repertoires in COVID-19. Study information: Specimens from acute and convalescent COVID-19 originated in the United States, Italy and Spain.

Authors' data handling: Reference gene primer amplification gave estimated nucleated cell counts. Using immunoSEQ multiplex PCR, the repertoire was profiled, and TCRdb retains in-frame clones only, with some absent. V and J calls plus clone size are reproduced from that table; the DNA served to infer D and trimming. The sample records tens of thousands of clones, roughly 79% being singletons. The CDR3 consists of 13 residues. Germline-derived CDR1 and CDR2 are SNHLY and FYNNEI. J lost 8 bases, V lost 1 base, and 2 bases had no gene match. The sample taken for sequencing was peripheral blood. The origin of this receptor is a man in his 60s with acute or convalescent COVID-19. The rearrangement uses TRBV2 and TRBJ2-4; TRBD2 agrees at 7 bases. CDR3 residues: CASSEVGRDIQYF. The CDR3 DNA reads TGTGCCAGCAGTGAAGTGGGGAGGGACATTCAGTACTTC.